The sequence of this T cell receptor beta chain was determined in a study of OX40 agonist ivuxolimab in advanced cancers. Study as a whole: Ivuxolimab, an agonistic anti-OX40 (CD134) antibody, was given to patients.

Sequencing used immunoSEQ multiplex PCR; TCRdb keeps in-frame clones, though not all of them. The sample lists some 39,000 clones, 75% to 90% occurring once. The count of this clone is one. The sequence came from an adult with an advanced solid tumor such as melanoma, head and neck, liver or kidney cancer. Sequenced here: CD4+ or CD8+ T cells sorted from blood, sampled in a trial of the OX40 agonist ivuxolimab.

In DNA form, the CDR3 reads TGTGCCAGCAGCTTGGACAGGGTCCTCTCTGGGGCCAACGTCCTGACTTTC. Its translation is CASSLDRVLSGANVLTF. The chain recombines TRBV5-4 with TRBJ2-6; weak D call: TRBD1 (6 bases). Germline V gives CDR1 SGHNT, CDR2 YYREEE (reference sequence). The CDR3 covers 17 residues. Trimming took off 0 bases at V and 0 bases at J, with 10 bases between the two ends.